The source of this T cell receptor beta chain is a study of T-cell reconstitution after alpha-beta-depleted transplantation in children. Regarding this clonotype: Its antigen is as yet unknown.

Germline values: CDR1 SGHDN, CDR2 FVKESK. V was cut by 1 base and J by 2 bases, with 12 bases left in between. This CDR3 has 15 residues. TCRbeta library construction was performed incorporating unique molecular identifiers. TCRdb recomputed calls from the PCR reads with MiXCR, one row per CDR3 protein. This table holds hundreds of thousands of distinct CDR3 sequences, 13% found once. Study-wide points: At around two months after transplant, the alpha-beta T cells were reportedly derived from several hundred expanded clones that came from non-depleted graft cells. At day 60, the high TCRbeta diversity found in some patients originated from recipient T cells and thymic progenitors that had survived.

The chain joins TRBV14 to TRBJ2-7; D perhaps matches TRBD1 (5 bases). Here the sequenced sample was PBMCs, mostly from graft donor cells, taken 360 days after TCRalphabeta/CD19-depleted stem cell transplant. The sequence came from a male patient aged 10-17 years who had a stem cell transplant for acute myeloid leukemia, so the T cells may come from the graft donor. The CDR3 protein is CASSQAQGFPYEQYF. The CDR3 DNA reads TGTGCCAGCAGCCAAGCGCAGGGATTTCCCTACGAGCAGTACTTC. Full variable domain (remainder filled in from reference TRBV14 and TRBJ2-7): EAGVTQFPSHSVIEKGQTVTLRCDPISGHDNLYWYRRVMGKEIKFLLHFVKESKQDESGMPNNRFLAERTGGTYSTLKVQPAELEDSGVYFCASSQAQGFPYEQYFGPGTRLTVT.